Shown below are 10 T cell receptor beta chains from a single sample sequenced in a study of graft-versus-host responses after intestinal transplantation. Method: immunoSEQ multiplex PCR; TCRdb's copy keeps in-frame clones and lacks some. The sample holds about 100,000 clones, about 90% seen once. Their target antigens are unknown. Sequencing used unstimulated CD4+ T cells sorted from spleen or lymph node cells, obtained before transplant. Receptor source: a human donor who was the organ donor for an intestinal transplant.

This clone was recorded a few times. The J gene is TRBJ2-4, the V gene TRBV9; D unclear. The V gene lost 4 bases and the J gene lost 3 bases, with 17 bases spanning the gap. The CDR3 totals 16 residues. Germline-derived CDR1 and CDR2 are SGDLS and YYNGEE. The DNA for the CDR3 is TGTGCCAGCAGCCCAAACCCCGATGTCGGCAAAAACATTCAGTACTTC. This gives the protein CASSPNPDVGKNIQYF. The full variable domain, rest sourced from reference TRBV9 and TRBJ2-4, is DSGVTQTPKHLITATGQRVTLRCSPRSGDLSVYWYQQSLDQGLQFLIQYYNGEERAKGNILERFSAQQFPDLHSELNLSSLELGDSALYFCASSPNPDVGKNIQYFGAGTRLSVL.

This clone has a handful of counts. The chain is built from TRBV28 and TRBJ1-2, with no clear D. In germline, CDR1 is MDHEN, CDR2 SYDVKM. The CDR3 covers 12 residues. The germline V and J ends were trimmed by 4 bases and 3 bases, with 6 bases remaining between them. In DNA form, the CDR3 reads TGTGCCAGCAGTTCGGGAGACTATGGCTACACCTTC. Residues: CASSSGDYGYTF.

This rearrangement joins TRBV30 to TRBJ1-2; no firm D call. Germline CDR1 GTSNPN, CDR2 SVGIG (reference sequence). The CDR3 consists of 12 residues. V lost 2 bases and J 4 bases, leaving 8 bases between the germline ends. This CDR3 reads CAWSREVYGYTF. As DNA, the CDR3 is TGTGCCTGGAGTCGTGAGGTCTATGGCTACACCTTC. The full variable domain, its missing parts supplied by reference TRBV30 and TRBJ1-2, is SQTIHQWPATLVQPVGSPLSLECTVEGTSNPNLYWYRQAAGRGLQLLFYSVGIGQISSEVPQNLSASRPQDRQFILSSKKLLLSDSGFYLCAWSREVYGYTFGSGTRLTVV.

The J gene is TRBJ2-1, the V gene TRBV2; D gene uncertain. The CDR3 runs to 15 residues. Germline CDR1 SNHLY, CDR2 FYNNEI. V was trimmed by 4 bases and J by 9 bases, leaving 19 bases between them. The CDR3 nucleotides read TGTGCCAGCAGTGCCAGGTCACTCTTTGGCGCTGAGCAGTTCTTC. Its translation: CASSARSLFGAEQFF.

The chain combines TRBV5-6 with TRBJ1-6; D is ambiguous. Trimming cost V 3 bases and J 13 bases, with 14 bases left between them. Germline loops: CDR1 SGHDT, CDR2 YYEEEE. The CDR3 spans 13 residues. CDR3 nucleotides: TGTGCCAGCAGCTCCCGCACCCGTGGCCCCCTCCACTTT. Amino acid sequence: CASSSRTRGPLHF.

The chain uses TRBV18 and TRBJ2-2; TRBD2 is a possible D gene (5 bases). CDR3 length: 14 residues. Germline V gene sequence: CDR1 KGHSH, CDR2 LQKENI. The germline V and J ends were trimmed by 3 bases and 5 bases, with 10 bases remaining between them. The CDR3 nucleotides read TGTGCCAGCTCACCCACGTCGGGGACCGGGGAGCTGTTTTTT. Translated: CASSPTSGTGELFF.

The chain joins TRBV4-1 to TRBJ2-1; the match to TRBD1 covers 12 bases. Germline assignment: CDR1 MGHRA and CDR2 YSYEKL. There are 14 residues in the CDR3. J was trimmed by 8 bases and V by 1 base; bases with no gene match: 0. This CDR3 reads CASSQGDRGHEQFF. The CDR3 DNA is TGCGCCAGCAGCCAAGGGGACAGGGGGCATGAGCAGTTCTTC.

The rearrangement links TRBV6-5 to TRBJ2-7, with a possible D match to TRBD1 (5 bases). Per the germline V gene, CDR1 is MNHEY and CDR2 is SVGAGI. V was shortened by 5 bases and J by 3 bases, with 8 bases between the two germline ends. The CDR3 totals 12 residues. The CDR3 coding sequence is TGTGCCAGCAGTGCAGGGCTCTACGAGCAGTACTTC. This encodes CASSAGLYEQYF.

There are a few counts of this clone. This chain connects TRBV30 to TRBJ1-6, with D perhaps matching TRBD1 (6 bases). This CDR3 has 14 amino acids. The V end was cut by 2 bases, the J end by 5 bases, with 10 bases between. Germline V gene sequence: CDR1 GTSNPN, CDR2 SVGIG (reference sequence). The CDR3 here is CAWSRQDNNSPLHF. In nucleotides, the CDR3 is TGTGCCTGGAGTAGACAGGACAATAATTCACCCCTCCACTTT. The full variable domain, rest sourced from reference TRBV30 and TRBJ1-6, is SQTIHQWPATLVQPVGSPLSLECTVEGTSNPNLYWYRQAAGRGLQLLFYSVGIGQISSEVPQNLSASRPQDRQFILSSKKLLLSDSGFYLCAWSRQDNNSPLHFGNGTRLTVT.

V gene TRBV10-3 combines with J gene TRBJ1-1; 7 nucleotides agree with TRBD1. This CDR3 has 14 amino acids. After removal of 6 bases from V and 3 bases from J, the junction contained 7 bases not matched to a gene. The germline V gene has CDR1 ENHRY and CDR2 SYGVKD. CDR3 nucleotide sequence: TGTGCCATCAGGAGACAGGGTGAGGACACTGAAGCTTTCTTT. This encodes CAIRRQGEDTEAFF.